This entry lists 8 T cell receptor beta chains sequenced from one sample in a study of shared T cell receptors in the human thymus. Method: immunoSEQ multiplex PCR; TCRdb's copy keeps in-frame clones and lacks some. The table lists roughly 660,000 clones, over 75% of them singletons, with around 0.0099% in the top ten. The data also belong to a second study, concerning human thymus T cells.

Material: thymocytes. These receptors were collected from a boy less than two years old with a congenital heart defect.

This chain uses TRBV10-1 with TRBJ2-7, with 9 positions matching TRBD1. V shed 5 bases, J shed 4 bases, and the junction held 3 bases outside the gene matches. The CDR3 is made up of 13 amino acids. Germline CDR1 reads WNHNN; CDR2 reads SYGVQD (reference sequence). In DNA, the CDR3 is TGCGCCAGCAGTCCGGACAGGGGTTACGAGCAGTACTTC. Protein: CASSPDRGYEQYF.

The rearrangement links TRBV28 to TRBJ2-7; TRBD2 aligns across 9 bases. The germline CDR1 and CDR2 sequences are MDHEN and SYDVKM. The trim removed 2 bases at V and 0 bases at J, leaving 2 bases unmatched. The CDR3 has 15 amino acids. The CDR3 nucleotides are TGTGCCAGCAGTTTACCTAGCGGGGCCTCCTACGAGCAGTACTTC. Translated, it gives CASSLPSGASYEQYF. Combining the CDR3 with reference TRBV28 and TRBJ2-7 gives the whole variable domain DVKVTQSSRYLVKRTGEKVFLECVQDMDHENMFWYRQDPGLGLRLIYFSYDVKMKEKGDIPEGYSVSREKKERFSLILESASTNQTSMYLCASSLPSGASYEQYFGPGTRLTVT.

The chain has TRBV10-3 and TRBJ2-7, with D possibly matching TRBD2 (5 bases). This CDR3 is 13 amino acids long. The germline CDR1 and CDR2 sequences are ENHRY and SYGVKD. Between the trimmed V and J ends, which lost 7 bases and 0 bases, there was a span of 10 bases. The CDR3 coding sequence is TGTGCCATCAAGGGCGGACTCTCCTACGAGCAGTACTTC. It translates to CAIKGGLSYEQYF.

V and J are TRBV2 and TRBJ2-7, with D perhaps TRBD2 (6 bases). Germline lookup yields CDR1 SNHLY and CDR2 FYNNEI. CDR3 length: 22 residues. Trimming took off 5 bases at V and 1 base at J, with 36 bases between the two ends. The CDR3: CASSFDSGSTTSSTPRSYEQYF. CDR3 sequence (DNA): TGTGCCAGCAGTTTTGACAGCGGATCAACCACTAGCTCGACCCCGCGATCCTACGAGCAGTACTTC.

This rearrangement joins TRBV25-1 to TRBJ2-7; TRBD1 matches 8 bases. Trimming took 11 bases from V and 5 from J; bases not matched to a gene: 11. This CDR3 is built from 13 residues. Germline V gene lookup returns CDR1 MGHDK and CDR2 SYGVNS. CDR3 nucleotide sequence: TGTGCCGGATGGACAGGGCCTATGGACGAGCAGTACTTC. Protein: CAGWTGPMDEQYF.

The chain combines TRBV27 with TRBJ2-3; 11 positions match TRBD1. This CDR3 is 16 amino acids long. Trimming cost V 0 bases and J 6 bases; bases outside gene matches: 5. Germline V gene sequence: CDR1 MNHEY, CDR2 SMNVEV (reference sequence). The DNA of the CDR3 is TGTGCCAGCAGTTTATCGCGGGACAGGGGGTATGATACGCAGTATTTT. Its protein is CASSLSRDRGYDTQYF.

V is TRBV6-1 and J is TRBJ1-5; the match to TRBD1 covers 9 bases. Germline V CDR1 and CDR2: MNHNS, SASEGT. The CDR3 is 15 residues long. V dropped 8 bases and J dropped 3; count of bases not matched to a gene: 8. CDR3 sequence reads: CASGGQGGHNQPQHF. CDR3 sequence (DNA): TGTGCCAGCGGGGGACAGGGAGGCCACAATCAGCCCCAGCATTTT.

The gene calls are TRBV4-2 and TRBJ2-3, with 10 bases that match TRBD2. CDR1 and CDR2 (germline): LGHNA, YNFKEQ. V shed 2 bases, J shed 5 bases, and the junction held 7 bases outside the gene matches. CDR3 length equals 16 residues. CDR3 loop: CASSQQAGGPRDTQYF. CDR3 coding DNA: TGTGCCAGCAGCCAACAAGCGGGAGGGCCAAGAGATACGCAGTATTTT.